This T cell receptor (beta chain) is from a study of beta chain features in type 1 diabetes. It was one heparinised blood draw, averaging approximately 100 mL, that each donor gave. Isolated RNA was reverse transcribed in full, so expressed TCRB transcripts were sequenced. Assay: immunoSEQ multiplex PCR; the TCRdb copy retains only in-frame clones and omits some. There are 65,000 to 85,000 clones in the sample; roughly 49% occur only once, and 0.65% to 0.75% lies in the top ten. General observations from the study: cDNA-based reads could over-represent cells with high TCR expression. VDJ junctions from type 1 diabetes patients carried fewer insertions and larger deletions. All four CD4+ subsets from Type 1 diabetes patients carried moderately but significantly shorter TCRB CDR3s. The naive, central memory and Treg TCRB repertoires of patients appeared to be more similar to one another than those of healthy donors.

This CDR3 is 13 amino acids long. V shed 7 bases, J shed 1 base, and the junction held 4 bases outside the gene matches. CDR1 is SNHLY, CDR2 FYNNEI, per germline. A note on this clone: Its antigen is currently unknown.

The source material was central memory CD4+ T cells from blood. The rearrangement links TRBV2 to TRBJ2-7, with 7 bases aligning to TRBD1. The sequence was collected from a man under 40 with type 1 diabetes. CDR3 sequence (DNA): TGTGCCAGCACCGAGACAGGGTCCTACGAGCAGTACTTC. This encodes CASTETGSYEQYF.